This is a list of T cell receptor beta chains from one sample in a study of blood T cell repertoires in COVID-19. Assay used: immunoSEQ multiplex PCR; TCRdb lists only in-frame clones, some missing. The table includes about 210,000 clones, over 80% detected once. The sample comprised PBMCs or T cells enriched from blood (not recorded which). The receptors were sampled from a woman aged 30 to 39 who had been exposed to COVID-19. CDR3s include the opening cysteine and the closing phenylalanine or tryptophan. The D gene is left open where the match is weak. Only part of the rows carry a size: once, few, many, or a class if the clone is expanded.

j_call | clone_size | d_call | v_call | cdr3_nt | cdr3_aa
TRBJ1-2 | - | - | TRBV12-3/TRBV12-4 | TGTGCCAGCAGTTTGGGGAAAGAGGGAGGCTACACCTTC | CASSLGKEGGYTF
TRBJ2-1 | - | - | TRBV9 | TGTGCCAGCAGCGTAGCAGGGGACTCCTACAATGAGCAGTTCTTC | CASSVAGDSYNEQFF
TRBJ2-1 | - | TRBD1 | TRBV6-5 | TGTGCCAGTCGGATCGACAGGGTGACGAGCAGTGAGCAGTTCTTC | CASRIDRVTSSEQFF
TRBJ1-4 | - | - | TRBV7-8 | TGTGCCAGCAGCTTAGACAGTTATAATGAAAAACTGTTTTTT | CASSLDSYNEKLFF
TRBJ2-5 | - | TRBD2 | TRBV5-1 | TGCGCCAGCAGCTTAGATAGCGGGGGAGGCCAAGAGACCCAGTACTTC | CASSLDSGGGQETQYF
TRBJ2-3 | - | TRBD2 | TRBV9 | TGTGCCAGCAGCCCCCATGAAGCGGGGGGGATCACAGATACGCAGTATTTT | CASSPHEAGGITDTQYF
TRBJ1-2 | - | - | TRBV3-1/TRBV3-2 | TGTGCCAGCAGCCAAGATTCGACGGGTGCTTTAAAAGGCTACACCTTC | CASSQDSTGALKGYTF
TRBJ1-1 | - | TRBD1 | TRBV3-1/TRBV3-2 | TGTGCCAGCAGAAGACAGGGGAACACTGAAGCTTTCTTT | CASRRQGNTEAFF
TRBJ2-3 | - | TRBD2 | TRBV19 | TGTGCCAGTAGTACGGGGACTAGCGGGGACACAGATACGCAGTATTTT | CASSTGTSGDTDTQYF
TRBJ2-1 | - | - | TRBV5-1 | TGCGCCAGCAGCATCACCCCGGCGGTTTACAATGAGCAGTTCTTC | CASSITPAVYNEQFF
TRBJ2-1 | - | - | TRBV5-1 | TGCGCCAGCAGCTTGGACGCCACTCGACATTACTACAATGAGCAGTTCTTC | CASSLDATRHYYNEQFF
TRBJ2-2 | - | - | TRBV5-6 | TGTGCCAGCAGGAGAACGAACACCGGGGAGCTGTTTTTT | CASRRTNTGELFF
TRBJ1-1 | - | - | TRBV10-3 | TGTGCCATCAGTGATCCAGGCCTGGCCAACACTGAAGCTTTCTTT | CAISDPGLANTEAFF
TRBJ2-3 | - | TRBD2 | TRBV19 | TGTGCCAGTAGTATCGGTAGCGGGGGGTGGGATACGCAGTATTTT | CASSIGSGGWDTQYF
TRBJ2-5 | - | TRBD2 | TRBV11-2 | TGTGCCAGCAGCTTATATAGCGGGGCTTTGGAGACCCAGTACTTC | CASSLYSGALETQYF
TRBJ2-7 | once | TRBD1 | TRBV5-4 | TGTGCCAGCAGCCTGGGACAGGGCCACGAGCAGTACTTC | CASSLGQGHEQYF
TRBJ2-7 | once | - | TRBV11-2 | TGTGCCAGCAGCTTCGTCACAGGGATGATGAACGAGCAGTACTTC | CASSFVTGMMNEQYF
TRBJ1-5 | - | - | TRBV2 | TGTGCCAGCGGCCAGGAGGGCAATCAGCCCCAGCATTTT | CASGQEGNQPQHF
TRBJ1-3 | - | TRBD1 | TRBV4-2 | TGTGCCAGCAGCCAAGATAGGATGGACAGGATGGACTCTGGAAACACCATATATTTT | CASSQDRMDRMDSGNTIYF
TRBJ1-1 | - | - | TRBV30 | TGTGCCTGGAGCCCTCAGGGTGGCGGGGCTTTGGTTCTGCTTTACACTGAAGCTTTCTTT | CAWSPQGGGALVLLYTEAFF
TRBJ2-7 | - | TRBD2 | TRBV12-5 | TGTGCTAGTGGTCTCCCGACTAGCGGCGATTTGGAGCAGTACTTC | CASGLPTSGDLEQYF
TRBJ2-7 | - | TRBD1 | TRBV6-6 | TGTGCCAGCAGCCGATCCCCCGGGACAGGGATCTACGAGCAGTACTTC | CASSRSPGTGIYEQYF
TRBJ2-2 | - | TRBD2 | TRBV29-1 | TGCAGCGTTGGCGGGGGGTTCAGCACCGGGGAGCTGTTTTTT | CSVGGGFSTGELFF
TRBJ1-2 | - | - | TRBV9 | TGTGCCAGCAGCGTTTTCCCAACTATCTCTCGGGGCTACACCTTC | CASSVFPTISRGYTF
TRBJ1-3 | - | - | TRBV7-7 | TGTGCCAGCAGCCCAGGACCCCGGACGGGGGGGACCTCTGGAAACACCATATATTTT | CASSPGPRTGGTSGNTIYF
TRBJ1-2 | few | - | TRBV10-3 | TGTGCCATCAGTGAGGAAGCGGGGTCCATAGGCTACACCTTC | CAISEEAGSIGYTF
TRBJ1-2 | - | TRBD1 | TRBV3-1/TRBV3-2 | TGTGCCAGCAGCCAGGACAGGGGACTAATCTATGGCTACACCTTC | CASSQDRGLIYGYTF
TRBJ1-5 | - | - | TRBV19 | TGTGCCAGTAGTATCCGGGGTGAGGCCAATCAGCCCCAGCATTTT | CASSIRGEANQPQHF
TRBJ2-7 | - | - | TRBV4-1 | TGCGCCAGCAGCCAAGAGAGACAGGCCGACTACGAGCAGTACTTC | CASSQERQADYEQYF
TRBJ2-3 | - | - | TRBV5-1 | TGCGCCAGCAGCTCTCCCGTGACCAATCCAATACAGGGAATTCTAGATACGCAGTATTTT | CASSSPVTNPIQGILDTQYF
TRBJ2-1 | few | TRBD1 | TRBV4-3 | TGCGCCAGCAGCCAAGGTGGGACAGTCTACAATGAGCAGTTCTTC | CASSQGGTVYNEQFF
TRBJ2-2 | - | - | TRBV9 | TGTGCCAGCAGCGTACGCAGGGGCGAACCCTACACCGGGGAGCTGTTTTTT | CASSVRRGEPYTGELFF